A single sample gave rise to the 13 T cell receptor beta chains below, sequenced in a study of shared clonotypes between healthy human individuals. Using immunoSEQ multiplex PCR, the repertoire was profiled, and TCRdb retains in-frame clones only, with some absent. Of about 2.1 million clones listed, over 85% are singletons. Naive CD8 cells were CD45RO-negative, positively selected for CCR7, excluding terminally differentiated effector memory CD45RA+ cells. What was sequenced was naive CD8+ T cells from PBMCs. Receptors were obtained from a man aged 18 to 30 in good health. Some clones in this sample may be carry-over from other donors' samples.

The chain couples TRBV6-5 to TRBJ1-3; tentatively, D is TRBD1 (5 bases). Germline CDR1 reads MNHEY; CDR2 reads SVGAGI. The ends were cut back, 6 bases at V and 8 bases at J, with 20 bases in the middle. The CDR3 length is 15 residues. The CDR3 coding sequence is TGTGCCAGCAGGGGACGACGGGACGACGGGGACACCATATATTTT. Its protein product is CASRGRRDDGDTIYF.

The V gene is TRBV19, the J gene TRBJ2-1; 7 bases match TRBD2. CDR3 length: 17 residues. Germline V gene sequence: CDR1 LNHDA, CDR2 SQIVND (reference sequence). Losses at the gene ends were 2 bases for V and 6 bases for J; bases not matched to a gene: 13. Here the CDR3 reads CASSISPLAGEGNEQFF. The CDR3 nucleotides read TGTGCCAGTAGTATAAGCCCCCTGGCGGGAGAGGGCAATGAGCAGTTCTTC.

The chain uses TRBV7-6 and TRBJ1-1; possibly TRBD1 for D (6 bases). Trimming left V 5 bases short and J 2 bases short, with 15 bases between. CDR3 length equals 15 residues. Germline values: CDR1 SGHVS, CDR2 FNYEAQ. The CDR3: CASSQGGGANTEAFF. DNA of the CDR3: TGTGCCAGCAGCCAAGGGGGAGGAGCTAACACTGAAGCTTTCTTT.

In its sample, this clone was seen once. V usage is TRBV5-1 and J usage is TRBJ2-1, with 9 bases fitting TRBD2. V shed 0 bases and J 1 base; nucleotides not matched to a gene: 8. From germline, CDR1 is SGHRS and CDR2 YFSETQ. The CDR3 sequence is 18 residues long. The CDR3 reads CASSLEGSGSRSYNEQFF. CDR3 bases: TGCGCCAGCAGCTTGGAAGGTAGCGGGAGTAGGTCCTACAATGAGCAGTTCTTC. The full variable domain, in which reference TRBV5-1 and TRBJ2-1 provide the parts outside the CDR3, is KAGVTQTPRYLIKTRGQQVTLSCSPISGHRSVSWYQQTPGQGLQFLFEYFSETQRNKGNFPGRFSGRQFSNSRSEMNVSTLELGDSALYLCASSLEGSGSRSYNEQFFGPGTRLTVL.

The gene calls are TRBV4-2 and TRBJ2-2, with D unresolved. The germline V and J ends were trimmed by 0 bases and 0 bases, with 17 bases remaining between them. Germline V CDR1 and CDR2: LGHNA, YNFKEQ. CDR3 size: 19 residues. CDR3 in amino acids: CASSQDSRRYRPNTGELFF. The CDR3 bases are TGTGCCAGCAGCCAAGATTCGAGGCGGTACCGCCCGAACACCGGGGAGCTGTTTTTT.

This chain links TRBV6-1 with TRBJ1-1; possibly TRBD1 for D (5 bases). The CDR3 extends over 16 amino acids. The V end lost 2 bases, the J end lost 0 bases, and 13 bases lay between the germline ends. Germline V CDR1 and CDR2: MNHNS, SASEGT. The CDR3 is CASSEIYDSLNTEAFF. The CDR3 coding sequence is TGTGCCAGCAGTGAAATATATGACAGCTTGAACACTGAAGCTTTCTTT.

J is TRBJ2-2 and V is TRBV19; TRBD2 matches at 7 bases. CDR3 length equals 16 residues. Per germline, CDR1 LNHDA and CDR2 SQIVND (reference sequence). V was clipped by 2 bases and J by 4 bases; unmatched bases: 7. CDR3 loop: CASSIPREVSTGELFF. The CDR3 nucleotides read TGTGCCAGTAGTATACCCCGGGAGGTTAGCACCGGGGAGCTGTTTTTT. The variable domain in full, with the rest retrieved from reference TRBV19 and TRBJ2-2, is DGGITQSPKYLFRKEGQNVTLSCEQNLNHDAMYWYRQDPGQGLRLIYYSQIVNDFQKGDIAEGYSVSREKKESFPLTVTSAQKNPTAFYLCASSIPREVSTGELFFGEGSRLTVL.

This clone has a single count. The genes are TRBV9 and TRBJ2-7; tentative D call: TRBD1 (5 bases). V lost 3 bases, J lost 0 bases, and 10 bases lay in between. The V gene's germline CDR1 is SGDLS and CDR2 YYNGEE. This CDR3 is built from 14 residues. Here the CDR3 reads CASSGRQTSYEQYF. The CDR3 nucleotides read TGTGCCAGCAGCGGGAGACAGACCTCCTACGAGCAGTACTTC.

This clone showed up just once. The genes are TRBV5-4 and TRBJ2-1; TRBD2 agrees at 7 bases. The CDR3 has 15 amino acids. Germline-derived CDR1 and CDR2 are SGHNT and YYREEE (reference sequence). Unmatched junction bases numbered 7, after V lost 2 bases and J lost 5 bases. The CDR3 here is CASSLKWEGDNEQFF. CDR3 coding DNA: TGTGCCAGCAGCTTAAAGTGGGAGGGAGACAATGAGCAGTTCTTC.

This sequence joins TRBV28 and TRBJ1-1, with D unclear. The CDR3 runs 16 residues. Trimming pared 1 base from V and 3 bases from J, leaving 15 bases between. The germline V gene encodes CDR1 MDHEN and CDR2 SYDVKM. CDR3 DNA sequence: TGTGCCAGCAGTTTATTAGCCGGGCAGTGGGACACTGAAGCTTTCTTT. Its protein product is CASSLLAGQWDTEAFF.

V is TRBV15 and J is TRBJ2-7; D is undetermined. This CDR3 has 11 residues. Trimming left V 8 bases short and J 1 base short, with 6 bases between. Germline CDR1 and CDR2: LNHNV and YYDKDF (reference sequence). DNA of the CDR3: TGTGCCACCGGGGAATCCTACGAGCAGTACTTC. Residues: CATGESYEQYF.

This rearrangement joins TRBV7-3 to TRBJ2-2, with D possibly matching TRBD1 (6 bases). The CDR3 length is 13 residues. Germline V CDR1 and CDR2: SGHTA, FQGTGA. V lost 8 bases and J lost 5, with 12 bases in between. The chain's CDR3 is CASGTSGTGELFF. CDR3 bases: TGTGCCAGCGGGACATCGGGGACCGGGGAGCTGTTTTTT.

The genes are TRBV10-2 and TRBJ1-1; D possibly corresponds to TRBD1 (5 bases). This CDR3 has 12 residues. V shed 6 bases and J shed 6 bases, with 11 bases lying between them. Germline CDR1 WSHSY, CDR2 SAAADI. The CDR3 is CASRESGPEAFF. CDR3 DNA sequence: TGCGCCAGCAGGGAATCAGGGCCTGAAGCTTTCTTT.